This entry describes one TCR beta chain. Its antigen is currently unknown. The CDR3 covers 14 residues. Per germline, CDR1 SGHRS and CDR2 YFSETQ. The V end was cut by 3 bases, the J end by 2 bases, with 8 bases between. This sample is drawn from a study of cytomegalovirus exposure and HLA in healthy donors. General study findings and limits: Researchers reported from a later analysis that most CMV-associated TCR beta chains appeared HLA-restricted. The classifier, whose performance was assessed in both the original and validation cohorts, reportedly diagnosed cytomegalovirus status with high specificity and sensitivity. An analysis done earlier found most TCR beta V segments productive about 87% or about 30% of the time.

With 60 Vbeta and 13 Jbeta primers, the PCR was carried out. Authors' analysis steps: There were about 80 million unique TCR beta chains by a later count, and about 11 million of them were shared. Method: immunoSEQ multiplex PCR; TCRdb's copy keeps in-frame clones and lacks some. V and J calls and clone size are those listed in that table; D and trimming were worked out from the DNA. The table has under 150,000 clones, approximately 68% seen once. Material for sequencing was PBMCs. The sequence was obtained from a man under 40 in good health and CMV-seropositive. The rearrangement links TRBV5-1 to TRBJ1-4; D unresolved. Here the CDR3 reads CASSYGATNEKLFF. CDR3 nucleotides: TGCGCCAGCAGCTACGGAGCTACTAATGAAAAACTGTTTTTT.